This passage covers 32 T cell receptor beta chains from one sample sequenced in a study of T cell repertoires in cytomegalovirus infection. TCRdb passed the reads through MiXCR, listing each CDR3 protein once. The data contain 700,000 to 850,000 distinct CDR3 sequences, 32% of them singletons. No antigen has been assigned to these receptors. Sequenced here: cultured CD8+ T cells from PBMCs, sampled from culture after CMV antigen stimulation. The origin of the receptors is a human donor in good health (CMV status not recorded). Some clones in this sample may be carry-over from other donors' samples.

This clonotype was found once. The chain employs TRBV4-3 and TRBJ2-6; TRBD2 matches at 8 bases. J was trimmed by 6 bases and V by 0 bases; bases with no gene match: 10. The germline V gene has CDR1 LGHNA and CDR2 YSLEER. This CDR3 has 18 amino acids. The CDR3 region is CASSQDVAGGGLANVLTF. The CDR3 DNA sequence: TGCGCCAGCAGCCAAGATGTGGCGGGGGGCGGGCTGGCCAACGTCCTGACTTTC.

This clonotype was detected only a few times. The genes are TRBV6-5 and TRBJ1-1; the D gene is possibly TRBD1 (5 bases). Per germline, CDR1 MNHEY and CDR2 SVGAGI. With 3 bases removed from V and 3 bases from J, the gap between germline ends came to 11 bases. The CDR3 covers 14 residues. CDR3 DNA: TGTGCCAGCAGTTATACCGACAGTGACACTGAAGCTTTCTTT. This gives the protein CASSYTDSDTEAFF.

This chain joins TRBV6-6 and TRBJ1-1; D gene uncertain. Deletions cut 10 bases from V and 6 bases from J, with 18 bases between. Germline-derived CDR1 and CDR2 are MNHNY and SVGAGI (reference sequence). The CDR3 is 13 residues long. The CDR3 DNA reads TGTGCCACCGGGGAGGGATTTTTGGCTGAAGCTTTCTTT. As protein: CATGEGFLAEAFF.

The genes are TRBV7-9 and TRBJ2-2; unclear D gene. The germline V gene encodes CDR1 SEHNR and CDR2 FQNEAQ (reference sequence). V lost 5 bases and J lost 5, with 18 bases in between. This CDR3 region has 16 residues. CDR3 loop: CASSAVEAARTGELFF. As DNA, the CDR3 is TGTGCCAGCAGCGCCGTTGAGGCAGCCCGAACCGGGGAGCTGTTTTTT.

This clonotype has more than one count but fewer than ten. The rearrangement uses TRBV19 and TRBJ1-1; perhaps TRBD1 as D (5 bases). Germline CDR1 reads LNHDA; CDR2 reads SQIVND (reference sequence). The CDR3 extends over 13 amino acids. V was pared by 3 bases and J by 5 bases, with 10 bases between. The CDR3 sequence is CASSMQGWTEAFF. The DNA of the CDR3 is TGTGCCAGTAGTATGCAGGGATGGACTGAAGCTTTCTTT. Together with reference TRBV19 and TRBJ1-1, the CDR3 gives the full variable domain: DGGITQSPKYLFRKEGQNVTLSCEQNLNHDAMYWYRQDPGQGLRLIYYSQIVNDFQKGDIAEGYSVSREKKESFPLTVTSAQKNPTAFYLCASSMQGWTEAFFGQGTRLTVV.

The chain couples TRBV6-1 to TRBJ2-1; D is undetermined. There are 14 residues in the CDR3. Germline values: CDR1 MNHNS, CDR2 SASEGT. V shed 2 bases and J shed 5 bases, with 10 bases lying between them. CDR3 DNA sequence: TGTGCCAGCAGTGAATGGGCAGTTGACAATGAGCAGTTCTTC. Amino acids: CASSEWAVDNEQFF.

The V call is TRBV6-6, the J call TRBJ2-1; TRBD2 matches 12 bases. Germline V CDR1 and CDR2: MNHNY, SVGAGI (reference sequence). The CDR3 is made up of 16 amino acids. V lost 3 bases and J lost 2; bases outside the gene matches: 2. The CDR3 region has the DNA TGTGCCAGCAGTTATGGACTAGCGGGGACCTACAATGAGCAGTTCTTC. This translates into CASSYGLAGTYNEQFF.

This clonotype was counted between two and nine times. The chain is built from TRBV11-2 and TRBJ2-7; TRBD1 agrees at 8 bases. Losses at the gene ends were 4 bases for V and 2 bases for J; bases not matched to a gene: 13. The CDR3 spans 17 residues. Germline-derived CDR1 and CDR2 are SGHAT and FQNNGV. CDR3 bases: TGTGCCAGCAGCTCATACCTACAGGGGGTCGGTCCCTACGAGCAGTACGTC. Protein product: CASSSYLQGVGPYEQYV.

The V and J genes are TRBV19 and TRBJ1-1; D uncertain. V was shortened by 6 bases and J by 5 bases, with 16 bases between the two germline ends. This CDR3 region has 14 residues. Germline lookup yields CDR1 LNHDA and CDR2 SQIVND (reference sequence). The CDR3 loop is CASSPLKGGTEAFF. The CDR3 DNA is TGTGCCAGTAGCCCCTTGAAGGGTGGTACTGAAGCTTTCTTT.

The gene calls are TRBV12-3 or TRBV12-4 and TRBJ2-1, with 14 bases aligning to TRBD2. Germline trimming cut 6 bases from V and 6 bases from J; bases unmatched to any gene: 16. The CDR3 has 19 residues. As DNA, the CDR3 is TGTGCCAGCAGAAATCCTTCAGGACTAGCGGGGGGCATCTCCAATGAGCAGTTCTTC. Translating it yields CASRNPSGLAGGISNEQFF.

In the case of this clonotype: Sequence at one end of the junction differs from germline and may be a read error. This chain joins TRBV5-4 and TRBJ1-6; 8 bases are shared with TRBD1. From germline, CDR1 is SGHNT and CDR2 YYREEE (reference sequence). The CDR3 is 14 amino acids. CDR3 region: CVSRPGQDNSPLHF. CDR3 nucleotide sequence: TGTGTCAGCAGGCCGGGACAGGATAATTCACCCCTCCACTTT. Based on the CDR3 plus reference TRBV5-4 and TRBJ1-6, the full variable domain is ETGVTQSPTHLIKTRGQQVTLRCSSQSGHNTVSWYQQALGQGPQFIFQYYREEENGRGNFPPRFSGLQFPNYSSELNVNALELDDSALYLCVSRPGQDNSPLHFGNGTRLTVT.

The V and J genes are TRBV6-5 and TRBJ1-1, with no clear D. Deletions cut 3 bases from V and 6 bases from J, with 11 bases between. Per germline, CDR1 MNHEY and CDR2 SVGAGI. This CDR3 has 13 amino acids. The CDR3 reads CASSYGRAAEAFF. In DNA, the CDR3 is TGTGCCAGCAGTTATGGCCGGGCGGCTGAAGCTTTCTTT.

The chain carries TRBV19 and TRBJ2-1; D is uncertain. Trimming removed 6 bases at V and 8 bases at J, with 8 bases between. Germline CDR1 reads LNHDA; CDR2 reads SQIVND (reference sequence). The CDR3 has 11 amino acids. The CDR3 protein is CASRAIDEQFF. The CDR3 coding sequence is TGTGCCAGTAGGGCAATCGATGAGCAGTTCTTC.

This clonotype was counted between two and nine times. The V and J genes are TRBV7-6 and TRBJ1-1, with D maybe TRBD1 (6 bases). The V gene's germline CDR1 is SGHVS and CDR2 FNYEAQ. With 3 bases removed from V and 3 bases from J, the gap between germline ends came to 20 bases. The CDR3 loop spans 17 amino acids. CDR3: CASSFRGGGIGDTEAFF. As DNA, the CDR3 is TGTGCCAGCAGCTTTAGGGGGGGGGGCATTGGGGACACTGAAGCTTTCTTT.

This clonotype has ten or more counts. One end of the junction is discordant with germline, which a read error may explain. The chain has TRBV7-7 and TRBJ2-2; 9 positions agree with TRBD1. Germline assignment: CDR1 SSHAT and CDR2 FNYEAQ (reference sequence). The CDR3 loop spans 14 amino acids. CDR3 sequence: CASSLGTGTGELFF. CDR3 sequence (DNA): TGTGCTAGCAGCCTCGGGACAGGGACCGGGGAGCTGTTTTTT. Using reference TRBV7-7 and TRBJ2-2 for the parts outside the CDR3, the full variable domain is GAGVSQSPRYKVTKRGQDVTLRCDPISSHATLYWYQQALGQGPEFLTYFNYEAQPDKSGLPSDRFSAERPEGSISTLTIQRTEQRDSAMYRCASSLGTGTGELFFGEGSRLTVL.

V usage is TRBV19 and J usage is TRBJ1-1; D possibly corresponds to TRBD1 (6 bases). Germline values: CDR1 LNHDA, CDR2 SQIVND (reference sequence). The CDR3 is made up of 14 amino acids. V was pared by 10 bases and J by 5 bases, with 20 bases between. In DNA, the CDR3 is TGTGCCATACCCCACGGGACACGAACAACTGAAGCTTTCTTT. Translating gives CAIPHGTRTTEAFF.

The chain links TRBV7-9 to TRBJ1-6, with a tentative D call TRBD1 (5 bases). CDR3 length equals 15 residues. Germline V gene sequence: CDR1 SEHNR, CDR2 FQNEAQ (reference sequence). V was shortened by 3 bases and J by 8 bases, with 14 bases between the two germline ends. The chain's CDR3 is CASSFRDGDYSPLHF. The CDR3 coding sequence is TGTGCCAGCAGCTTCCGGGACGGGGACTATTCACCCCTCCACTTT.

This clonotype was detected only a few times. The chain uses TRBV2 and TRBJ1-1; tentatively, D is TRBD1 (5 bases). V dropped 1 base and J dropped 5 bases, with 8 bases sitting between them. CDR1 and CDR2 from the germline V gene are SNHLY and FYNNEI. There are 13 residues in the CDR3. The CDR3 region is CASSEGGRTEAFF. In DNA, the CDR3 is TGTGCCAGCAGTGAAGGGGGGAGAACTGAAGCTTTCTTT.

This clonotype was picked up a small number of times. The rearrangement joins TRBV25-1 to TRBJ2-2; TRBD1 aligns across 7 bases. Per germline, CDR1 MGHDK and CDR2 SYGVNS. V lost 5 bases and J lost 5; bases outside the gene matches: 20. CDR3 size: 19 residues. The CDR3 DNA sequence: TGTGCCAGCAGTCCTTGGACTTTGGACAGGAATTTAATAACCGGGGAGCTGTTTTTT. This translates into CASSPWTLDRNLITGELFF.

CDR3 amino acids: CSVLSSGGHYF. The CDR3 region has the DNA TGCAGCGTGCTGTCTAGCGGGGGGCATTACTTC. This chain joins TRBV29-1 and TRBJ2-4; 11 bases map to TRBD2. The CDR3 loop spans 11 amino acids. J lost 16 bases, V lost 6 bases, and 8 bases had no gene match. CDR1 and CDR2 (germline): SQVTM, ANQGSEA.

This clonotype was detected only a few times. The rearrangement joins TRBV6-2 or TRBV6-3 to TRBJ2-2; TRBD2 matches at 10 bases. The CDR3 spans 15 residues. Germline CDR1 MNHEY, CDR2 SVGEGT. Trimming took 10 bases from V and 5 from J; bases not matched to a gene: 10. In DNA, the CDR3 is TGTGCCACTTCCCCAGCGGGGGGGCTTACCGGGGAGCTGTTTTTT. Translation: CATSPAGGLTGELFF.

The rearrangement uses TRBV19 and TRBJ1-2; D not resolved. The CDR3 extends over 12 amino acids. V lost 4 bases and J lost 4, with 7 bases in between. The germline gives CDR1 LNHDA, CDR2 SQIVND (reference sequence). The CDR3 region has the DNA TGTGCCAGTAGTAAGGAATCCTATGGCTACACCTTC. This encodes CASSKESYGYTF. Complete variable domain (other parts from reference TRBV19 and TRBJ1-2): DGGITQSPKYLFRKEGQNVTLSCEQNLNHDAMYWYRQDPGQGLRLIYYSQIVNDFQKGDIAEGYSVSREKKESFPLTVTSAQKNPTAFYLCASSKESYGYTFGSGTRLTVV.

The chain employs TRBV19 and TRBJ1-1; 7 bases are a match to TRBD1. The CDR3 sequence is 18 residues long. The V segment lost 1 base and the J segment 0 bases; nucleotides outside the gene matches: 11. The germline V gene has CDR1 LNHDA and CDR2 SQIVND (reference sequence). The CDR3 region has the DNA TGTGCCAGTAGTATAGTCACTCCGGGACAGAACTTGAACACTGAAGCTTTCTTT. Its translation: CASSIVTPGQNLNTEAFF.

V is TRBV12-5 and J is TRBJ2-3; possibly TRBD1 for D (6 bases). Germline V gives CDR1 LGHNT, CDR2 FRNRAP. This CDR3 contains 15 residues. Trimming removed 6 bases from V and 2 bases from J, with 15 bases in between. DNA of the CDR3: TGTGCTAGTGGGGGACACGCACCCTTCACAGATACGCAGTATTTT. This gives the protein CASGGHAPFTDTQYF. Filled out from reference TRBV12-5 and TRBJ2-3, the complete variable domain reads DARVTQTPRHKVTEMGQEVTMRCQPILGHNTVFWYRQTMMQGLELLAYFRNRAPLDDSGMPKDRFSAEMPDATLATLKIQPSEPRDSAVYFCASGGHAPFTDTQYFGPGTRLTVL.

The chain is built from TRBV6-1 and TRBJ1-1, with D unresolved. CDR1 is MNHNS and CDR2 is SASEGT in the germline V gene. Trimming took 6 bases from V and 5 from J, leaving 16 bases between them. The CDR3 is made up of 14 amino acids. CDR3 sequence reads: CASSDDEGITEAFF. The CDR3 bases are TGTGCCAGCAGCGATGATGAAGGCATAACTGAAGCTTTCTTT.

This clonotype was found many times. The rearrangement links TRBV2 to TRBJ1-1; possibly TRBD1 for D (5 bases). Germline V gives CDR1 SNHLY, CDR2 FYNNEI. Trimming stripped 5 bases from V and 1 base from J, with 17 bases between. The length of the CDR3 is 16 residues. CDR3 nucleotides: TGTGCCAGCAGTCCTTCTTGGGGGGGGGGGAACACTGAAGCTTTCTTT. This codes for CASSPSWGGGNTEAFF.

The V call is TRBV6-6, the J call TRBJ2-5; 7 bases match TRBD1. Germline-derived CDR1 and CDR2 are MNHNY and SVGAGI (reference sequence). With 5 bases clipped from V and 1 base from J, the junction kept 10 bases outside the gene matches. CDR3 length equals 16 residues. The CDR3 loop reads CASSDGTVWGQETQYF. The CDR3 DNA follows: TGTGCCAGCAGTGATGGGACAGTCTGGGGCCAAGAGACCCAGTACTTC.

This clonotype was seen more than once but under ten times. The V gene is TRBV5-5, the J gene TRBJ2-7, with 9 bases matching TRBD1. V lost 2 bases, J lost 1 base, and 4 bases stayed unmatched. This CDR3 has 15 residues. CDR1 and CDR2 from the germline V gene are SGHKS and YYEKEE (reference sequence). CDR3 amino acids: CASSFRTGASYEQYF. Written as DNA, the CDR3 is TGTGCCAGCAGCTTCAGGACAGGGGCGTCCTACGAGCAGTACTTC.

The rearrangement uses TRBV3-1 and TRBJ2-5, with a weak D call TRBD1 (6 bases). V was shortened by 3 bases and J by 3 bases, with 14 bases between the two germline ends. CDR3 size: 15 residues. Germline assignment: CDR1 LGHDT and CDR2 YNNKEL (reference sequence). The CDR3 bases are TGTGCCAGCAGCCACCTTGAACAGGGTGAAGAGACCCAGTACTTC. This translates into CASSHLEQGEETQYF.

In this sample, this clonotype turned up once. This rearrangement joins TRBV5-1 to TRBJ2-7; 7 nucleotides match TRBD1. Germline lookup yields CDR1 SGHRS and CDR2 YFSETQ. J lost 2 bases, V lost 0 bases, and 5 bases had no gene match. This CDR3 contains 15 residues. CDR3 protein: CASSLGQGVPYEQYV. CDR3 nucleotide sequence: TGCGCCAGCAGCTTGGGACAGGGAGTACCCTACGAGCAGTACGTC.

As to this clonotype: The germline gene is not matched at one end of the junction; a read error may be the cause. CDR3 sequence reads: CVSSIDPTTYYNEQFF. The CDR3 DNA reads as TGTGTCAGTAGTATAGACCCGACGACATACTACAATGAGCAGTTCTTC. The chain recombines TRBV19 with TRBJ2-1, with D unclear. Per germline, CDR1 LNHDA and CDR2 SQIVND (reference sequence). The CDR3 length is 16 residues.

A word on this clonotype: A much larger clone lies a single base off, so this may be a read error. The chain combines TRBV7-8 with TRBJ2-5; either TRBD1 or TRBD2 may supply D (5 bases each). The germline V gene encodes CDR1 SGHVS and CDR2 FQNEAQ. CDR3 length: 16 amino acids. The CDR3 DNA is TGTGCCAACAGCTTCCCCCTGGGACCCAGGGAGGAGACCCAGTACTTC. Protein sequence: CANSFPLGPREETQYF.